One sample yielded the 13 T cell receptor beta chains listed below, sequenced in a study of cytomegalovirus exposure and HLA in healthy donors. The primer mix had 60 Vbeta and 13 Jbeta primers. TCRdb's copy holds only in-frame clones and misses some; the assay was immunoSEQ multiplex PCR. The sample holds some 150,000 clones; roughly 84% are singletons and the top ten take about 2.3%. The source material was PBMCs. All receptors derive from a young woman in good health and CMV-seronegative.

V gene TRBV27 combines with J gene TRBJ1-2, with D unclear. CDR1 is MNHEY, CDR2 SMNVEV, per germline (reference sequence). This CDR3 region has 12 residues. V dropped 3 bases and J dropped 7 bases, with 9 bases sitting between them. CDR3 region: CASSFPGSGYTF. The DNA for the CDR3 is TGTGCCAGCAGTTTTCCCGGGAGTGGCTACACCTTC.

This clone was seen only once. The chain links TRBV27 to TRBJ2-5; D call uncertain. V gave up 5 bases and J gave up 5 bases, with 6 bases separating them. Germline V gene data show CDR1 as MNHEY and CDR2 as SMNVEV (reference sequence). This CDR3 is 11 amino acids long. CDR3 sequence: CASSLGETQYF. CDR3 in DNA: TGTGCCAGCAGTCTCGGGGAGACCCAGTACTTC.

Only a few counts were recorded for this clone. The V and J genes are TRBV5-1 and TRBJ1-1, with D unclear. The CDR3 sequence is 14 residues long. Germline lookup yields CDR1 SGHRS and CDR2 YFSETQ. V was pared by 6 bases and J by 3 bases, with 15 bases between. The CDR3 DNA reads as TGCGCCAGCACCCACGGTGCGGGGTACACTGAAGCTTTCTTT. This codes for CASTHGAGYTEAFF.

The chain combines TRBV7-2 with TRBJ2-3, with a weak D call TRBD1 (6 bases). Germline lookup yields CDR1 SGHTA and CDR2 FQGNSA. The CDR3 consists of 14 residues. V shed 7 bases and J shed 2 bases, with 13 bases lying between them. The CDR3 DNA is TGTGCCAGCACGTTAACAGGGCCCACAGATACGCAGTATTTT. The encoded protein is CASTLTGPTDTQYF.

This clone was recorded once. V is TRBV10-3 and J is TRBJ2-5, with D maybe TRBD1 (5 bases). The CDR3 is 12 amino acids. V lost 6 bases and J lost 2, with 7 bases in between. Germline V gene lookup returns CDR1 ENHRY and CDR2 SYGVKD. CDR3 sequence (DNA): TGTGCCATCAGCCAGGGTCAAGAGACCCAGTACTTC. Residues: CAISQGQETQYF.

The chain is built from TRBV7-8 and TRBJ2-7; D is possibly TRBD2 (5 bases). V was clipped by 5 bases and J by 0 bases, with 11 bases between them. Germline values: CDR1 SGHVS, CDR2 FQNEAQ. This CDR3 has 14 amino acids. DNA of the CDR3: TGTGCCAGCAGCCCGGACTCGGCCTCCTACGAGCAGTACTTC. It yields the protein CASSPDSASYEQYF.

This clone has only one observation. The chain is built from TRBV18 and TRBJ1-3; D gene unclear. Looked up from germline, CDR1 is KGHSH and CDR2 is LQKENI. V was shortened by 2 bases and J by 0 bases, with 5 bases between the two germline ends. The CDR3 covers 14 residues. The CDR3 DNA is TGTGCCAGCTCACCAATTCTCTCTGGAAACACCATATATTTT. This codes for CASSPILSGNTIYF.

The chain joins TRBV9 to TRBJ2-1, with D tentatively TRBD2 (6 bases). CDR3 length: 18 residues. Germline V gene sequence: CDR1 SGDLS, CDR2 YYNGEE. The ends were cut back, 4 bases at V and 3 bases at J, with 23 bases in the middle. The CDR3 sequence: CASSTTGVGGTYYNEQFF. Here the CDR3 DNA reads TGTGCCAGCAGCACAACCGGTGTTGGAGGGACTTACTACAATGAGCAGTTCTTC.

J is TRBJ1-3 and V is TRBV4-3; 8 bases map to TRBD1. The CDR3 is made up of 16 amino acids. V trimming: 2 bases; J trimming: 3 bases; junction bases outside the gene matches: 6. Germline CDR1 is LGHNA and CDR2 is YSLEER. The CDR3 region is CASSQSSGTGGNTIYF. The CDR3, as DNA: TGCGCCAGCAGCCAATCGTCAGGGACAGGTGGAAACACCATATATTTT.

This clone came up a few times. The rearrangement uses TRBV4-1 and TRBJ1-4, with 8 bases aligning to TRBD1. The CDR3 covers 16 residues. Germline trimming cut 3 bases from V and 8 bases from J; bases unmatched to any gene: 11. Germline-derived CDR1 and CDR2 are MGHRA and YSYEKL. The CDR3 DNA is TGCGCCAGCAGCCATGCCGGACAGGGAAAAAGCGAAAAACTGTTTTTT. Amino acid sequence: CASSHAGQGKSEKLFF.

This clone was counted between two and nine times. V usage is TRBV13 and J usage is TRBJ2-7; 13 nucleotides align to TRBD2. The J segment lost 4 bases and the V segment lost 2 bases, leaving 5 bases of the junction unmatched. In germline, CDR1 is PRHDT, CDR2 FYEKMQ (reference sequence). The CDR3 runs to 16 residues. The CDR3 coding sequence is TGTGCCAGCAGCTTAACTAGCGGGAGGGAAGGGTACGAGCAGTACTTC. Residues: CASSLTSGREGYEQYF.

The V call is TRBV7-2, the J call TRBJ2-7; D is possibly TRBD2 (7 bases). CDR3 size: 15 residues. With 1 base removed from V and 3 bases from J, the gap between germline ends came to 13 bases. Germline V gene sequence: CDR1 SGHTA, CDR2 FQGNSA. The CDR3 nucleotides are TGTGCCAGCAGCTTAGGGGACGGGGGGCTCTACGAGCAGTACTTC. Translated: CASSLGDGGLYEQYF.

This clone was seen once. This chain connects TRBV9 to TRBJ1-4, with TRBD1 matching 8 bases. The germline V gene encodes CDR1 SGDLS and CDR2 YYNGEE. There are 15 residues in the CDR3. V lost 5 bases and J lost 7; bases outside the gene matches: 10. Here the CDR3 DNA reads TGTGCCAGCAGTGGGCAGGCAGGGGGCACTGAAAAACTGTTTTTT. This sequence encodes CASSGQAGGTEKLFF.